The 11 T cell receptor beta chains listed next were all sequenced from one sample in a study of T cell responses to AZD1222 COVID-19 vaccine. Some clones are missing from TCRdb's copy, which holds only in-frame ones; the method was immunoSEQ multiplex PCR. Among some 150,000 clones, approximately 85% were seen once, and the ten largest hold 4.1%. Specimen: peripheral blood, collected on day 0 of MenACWY control vaccination. The receptors shown here come from an adult in good health.

The chain combines TRBV12-3 or TRBV12-4 with TRBJ2-3, with D uncertain. Deletions cut 7 bases from V and 1 base from J, with 9 bases between. The CDR3 runs to 13 residues. The CDR3 sequence is CASTLIGTDTQYF. The CDR3, as DNA: TGTGCCAGCACACTCATTGGCACAGATACGCAGTATTTT.

This chain joins TRBV29-1 and TRBJ2-3; D unresolved. The CDR3 spans 12 residues. V was shortened by 7 bases and J by 2 bases, with 10 bases between the two germline ends. Looked up from germline, CDR1 is SQVTM and CDR2 is ANQGSEA. The CDR3 DNA is TGCAGCGGTCAGCGAAACACAGATACGCAGTATTTT. Its protein product is CSGQRNTDTQYF.

The sample holds a few counts of this clone. The chain carries TRBV27 and TRBJ2-1; TRBD1 might be the D (5 bases). Germline V gives CDR1 MNHEY, CDR2 SMNVEV (reference sequence). V lost 3 bases and J 4 bases, leaving 10 bases between the germline ends. The CDR3 spans 14 residues. The CDR3 nucleotides are TGTGCCAGCAGTTTTTGGGGCGTGTACAATGAGCAGTTCTTC. It translates to CASSFWGVYNEQFF.

This rearrangement joins TRBV3-1 (or the pseudogene TRBV3-2) to TRBJ2-1; TRBD2 is a possible D gene (6 bases). The CDR3 length is 14 residues. The germline CDR1 and CDR2 sequences are LGHDT and YNNKEL (reference sequence). Trimming shortened V by 3 bases and J by 4 bases, and 10 bases separated the two germline ends. The CDR3 DNA reads TGTGCCAGCAGCCACCCCGGGAGTTACAATGAGCAGTTCTTC. This sequence encodes CASSHPGSYNEQFF.

This rearrangement joins TRBV2 to TRBJ1-4; TRBD1 matches 7 bases. V shed 7 bases and J 5 bases; nucleotides not matched to a gene: 7. This CDR3 region has 14 residues. The V gene's germline CDR1 is SNHLY and CDR2 FYNNEI. The CDR3 reads CASNPGQLNEKLFF. For the CDR3, the DNA is TGTGCCAGCAACCCGGGACAGTTAAATGAAAAACTGTTTTTT.

The CDR3 coding sequence is TGTGCCAGCAGCTTGAGGGGGGACTGGGAGGGCGAGCAGTACTTC. Translation: CASSLRGDWEGEQYF. The chain recombines TRBV5-5 with TRBJ2-7, with D possibly TRBD2 on 7 matching bases. The germline V gene has CDR1 SGHKS and CDR2 YYEKEE (reference sequence). The CDR3 consists of 15 residues. Trimming took off 1 base at V and 6 bases at J, with 17 bases between the two ends.

The genes are TRBV3-1 (or the pseudogene TRBV3-2) and TRBJ1-3; perhaps TRBD1 as D (5 bases). Germline V gene data show CDR1 as LGHDT and CDR2 as YNNKEL (reference sequence). Trimming took 4 bases from V and 2 from J, leaving 24 bases between them. This CDR3 is built from 19 residues. The CDR3, as DNA: TGTGCCAGCAGCCGAACCGGGACCCGACGAGCCGCGGCTGGAAACACCATATATTTT. Translation gives CASSRTGTRRAAAGNTIYF.

J is TRBJ1-1 and V is TRBV5-5, with D possibly TRBD1 on 6 matching bases. The CDR3 contains 15 residues. The V end lost 2 bases, the J end lost 8 bases, and 19 bases lay between the germline ends. CDR1 is SGHKS and CDR2 is YYEKEE in the germline V gene (reference sequence). The CDR3 reads CASSLRGRMGVEAFF. The CDR3 DNA follows: TGTGCCAGCAGCTTACGGGGGCGCATGGGGGTGGAAGCTTTCTTT.

J is TRBJ2-7 and V is TRBV5-1; 7 nucleotides align to TRBD1. The CDR3 covers 14 residues. The ends lost 4 bases at V and 2 bases at J; junction bases unmatched: 6. Germline lookup yields CDR1 SGHRS and CDR2 YFSETQ. The CDR3 loop reads CASSKGTAAYEQYF. The CDR3 region has the DNA TGCGCCAGCAGCAAAGGGACAGCAGCCTACGAGCAGTACTTC.

The chain combines TRBV19 with TRBJ1-2; D is uncertain. The CDR3 length is 11 residues. Germline V gives CDR1 LNHDA, CDR2 SQIVND (reference sequence). V lost 5 bases to trimming and J lost 7 bases, with 8 bases between them. CDR3 coding DNA: TGTGCCAGTAGTTCGGTGGTTGGCTACACCTTC. Translation: CASSSVVGYTF.

V is TRBV7-4 and J is TRBJ1-6; D call uncertain. V was shortened by 1 base and J by 1 base, with 11 bases between the two germline ends. The CDR3 covers 17 residues. Per the germline V gene, CDR1 is SGHVT and CDR2 is SQSDAQ. The CDR3 loop reads CASSLGEGLSYNSPLHF. In nucleotides, the CDR3 is TGTGCCAGCAGCTTAGGGGAAGGGCTATCCTATAATTCACCCCTCCACTTT.